This T cell receptor beta chain stems from a study of blood T cell repertoires in COVID-19. Study as a whole: Sources were T cells, B-cell-depleted T cells, or PBMCs; the material itself was cDNA or gDNA.

Generated by immunoSEQ multiplex PCR, the TCRdb table keeps only in-frame clones and is missing some. The sample carries 30,000 to 40,000 clones, less than 90% recorded once. CDR3 length: 18 residues. Unmatched junction bases numbered 18, after V lost 6 bases and J lost 7 bases. The germline CDR1 and CDR2 sequences are SGHAT and FQNNGV. Material: peripheral blood. The V call is TRBV11-2, the J call TRBJ1-6; 7 bases line up with TRBD1. The clonotype comes from a man in his sixties or seventies with active COVID-19. CDR3 in amino acids: CASSPTWRTQTGNSPLHF. CDR3 nucleotides: TGTGCCAGCAGTCCGACGTGGAGGACACAGACAGGGAATTCACCCCTCCACTTT. The whole variable domain, remainder taken from reference TRBV11-2 and TRBJ1-6, is EAGVAQSPRYKIIEKRQSVAFWCNPISGHATLYWYQQILGQGPKLLIQFQNNGVVDDSQLPKDRFSAERLKGVDSTLKIQPAKLEDSAVYLCASSPTWRTQTGNSPLHFGNGTRLTVT.